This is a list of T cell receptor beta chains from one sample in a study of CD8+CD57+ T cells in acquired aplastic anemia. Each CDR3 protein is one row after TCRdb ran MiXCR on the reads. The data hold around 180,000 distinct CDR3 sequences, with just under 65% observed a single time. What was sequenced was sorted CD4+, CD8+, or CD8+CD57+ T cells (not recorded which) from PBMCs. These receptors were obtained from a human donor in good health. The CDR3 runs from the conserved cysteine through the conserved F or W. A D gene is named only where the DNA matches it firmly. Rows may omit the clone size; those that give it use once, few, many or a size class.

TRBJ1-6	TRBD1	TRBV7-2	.	TGTGCCAGCAGTCTAGGGACAGCCGGCACCCTCCACTTT	CASSLGTAGTLHF
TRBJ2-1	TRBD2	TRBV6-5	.	TGTGCCAGCACTCGAACCGGGACTAGCGCGGACAATGAGCAGTTCTTC	CASTRTGTSADNEQFF
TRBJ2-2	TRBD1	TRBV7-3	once	TGTGCCAGCAGCTTAATGGAGACAGGGACCGGGGAGCTGTTTTTT	CASSLMETGTGELFF
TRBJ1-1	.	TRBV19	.	TGTGCCAGTAGTACCGCACCCTGGGAAGCTTTCTTT	CASSTAPWEAFF
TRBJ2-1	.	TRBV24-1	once	TGTGCCACTAGTAGCGGAGCGTACAATGAGCAGTTCTTC	CATSSGAYNEQFF
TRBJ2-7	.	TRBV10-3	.	TGTGCCATCAGTGAGATGTCCTACGAGCAGTACTTC	CAISEMSYEQYF
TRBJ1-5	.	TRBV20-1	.	TGCAGTGCTAGAGATTATCCAGGGTTAGATCAGCCCCAGCATTTT	CSARDYPGLDQPQHF
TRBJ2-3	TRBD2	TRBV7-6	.	TGTGCCAGCAGCTTAGCGTACAGCGGGGGGGGGGAAGATACGCAGTATTTT	CASSLAYSGGGEDTQYF
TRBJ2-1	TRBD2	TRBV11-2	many	TGTGCCAGCAGCCAAGGATGGACTAGCGGGAGAAGCTCCTACAATGAGCAGTTCTTC	CASSQGWTSGRSSYNEQFF
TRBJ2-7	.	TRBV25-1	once	TGTGCCAGCAGCGGACATGTACTCTACGAGCAGTACTTC	CASSGHVLYEQYF
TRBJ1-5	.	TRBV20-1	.	TGCAGTGCTAGGAAGGGCAATCAGCCCCAGCATTTT	CSARKGNQPQHF
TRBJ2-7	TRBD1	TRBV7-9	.	TGTGCCAGCAGCTCGATCCCGGGACAGGGAATCTACGAGCAGTACTTC	CASSSIPGQGIYEQYF
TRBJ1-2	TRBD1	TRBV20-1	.	TGCAGCTCGCGACTACAGGGGTATGGCTACACCTTC	CSSRLQGYGYTF
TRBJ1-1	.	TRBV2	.	TGTGCCAGCAGTGATAGGGGCCTTGGGGCTTTCTTT	CASSDRGLGAFF
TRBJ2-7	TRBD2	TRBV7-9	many	TGTGCCAGCAGCGCGAAAGCGGGGTGGAACGAGCAGTACTTC	CASSAKAGWNEQYF
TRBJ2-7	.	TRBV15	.	TGTGCCAGCAGCCCAGGACCGGAGGACGAGCAGTACTTC	CASSPGPEDEQYF
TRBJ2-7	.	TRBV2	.	TGTGCCAGCAGTCTCCAAACAGCACAGGGCGAGCGGTACTTC	CASSLQTAQGERYF
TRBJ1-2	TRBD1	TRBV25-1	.	TGCCCTGTTTACCGCCCTAGGGGGGACAGAGAGTTCTATGGCTACACCTTC	CPVYRPRGDREFYGYTF
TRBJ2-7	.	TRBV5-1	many	TGCGCCAGCAGCCTCCCTGGGGCCTACGAGCAGTACTTC	CASSLPGAYEQYF
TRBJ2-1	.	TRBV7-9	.	TGTGCCAGCAGCCTCAGAGACAGTACCCGTGAGCAGTTCTTC	CASSLRDSTREQFF
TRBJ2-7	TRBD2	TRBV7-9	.	TGTGCCAGCAGCTCGGGGACTAGCGCAGCCTACGAGCAGTACTTC	CASSSGTSAAYEQYF
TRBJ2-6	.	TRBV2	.	TGTGCCAGCAGTTCCGACAGCTCTGGGGCCAACGTCCTGACTTTC	CASSSDSSGANVLTF
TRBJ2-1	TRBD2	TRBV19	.	TGTGCCAGTACCCGGACTAGCGGCTCCTACAATGAGCAGTTCTTC	CASTRTSGSYNEQFF
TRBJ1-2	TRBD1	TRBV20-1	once	TGCAGTGCTAGAGAGGACAGGGGAGGCGGCTACACCTTC	CSAREDRGGGYTF
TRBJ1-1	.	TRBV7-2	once	TGTGCCAGCAGCTTAAATGGGTTCCCGGCTTTCTTT	CASSLNGFPAFF
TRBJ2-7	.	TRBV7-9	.	TGTGCCAGCAGCTTAAGGGTGGGGGGCTCCTACGAGCAGTACTTC	CASSLRVGGSYEQYF